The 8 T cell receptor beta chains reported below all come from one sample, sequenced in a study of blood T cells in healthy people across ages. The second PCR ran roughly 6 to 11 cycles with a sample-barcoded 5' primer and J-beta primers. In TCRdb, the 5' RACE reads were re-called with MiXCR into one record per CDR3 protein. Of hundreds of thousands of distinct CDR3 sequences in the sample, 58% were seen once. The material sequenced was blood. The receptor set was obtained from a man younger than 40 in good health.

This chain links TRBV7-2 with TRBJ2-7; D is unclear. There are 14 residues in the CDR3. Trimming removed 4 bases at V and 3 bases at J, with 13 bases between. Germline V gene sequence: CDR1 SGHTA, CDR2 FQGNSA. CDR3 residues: CASSSYPSYYEQYF. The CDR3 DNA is TGTGCCAGCAGCTCTTACCCAAGCTACTACGAGCAGTACTTC. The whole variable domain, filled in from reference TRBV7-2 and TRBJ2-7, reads GAGVSQSPSNKVTEKGKDVELRCDPISGHTALYWYRQSLGQGLEFLIYFQGNSAPDKSGLPSDRFSAERTGGSVSTLTIQRTQQEDSAVYLCASSSYPSYYEQYFGPGTRLTVT.

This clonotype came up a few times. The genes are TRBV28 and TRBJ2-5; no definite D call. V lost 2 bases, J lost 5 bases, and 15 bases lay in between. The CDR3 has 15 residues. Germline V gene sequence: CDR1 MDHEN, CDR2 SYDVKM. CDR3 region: CASSLIRSVGETQYF. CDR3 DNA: TGTGCCAGCAGTTTAATCCGTAGTGTAGGTGAGACCCAGTACTTC.

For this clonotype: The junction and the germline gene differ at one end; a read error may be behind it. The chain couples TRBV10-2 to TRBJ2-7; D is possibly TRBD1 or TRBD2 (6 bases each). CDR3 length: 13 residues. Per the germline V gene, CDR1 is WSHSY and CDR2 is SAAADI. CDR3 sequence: CACSESWGAGQYF. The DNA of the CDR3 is TGCGCCTGCAGTGAGTCATGGGGGGCCGGGCAGTACTTC.

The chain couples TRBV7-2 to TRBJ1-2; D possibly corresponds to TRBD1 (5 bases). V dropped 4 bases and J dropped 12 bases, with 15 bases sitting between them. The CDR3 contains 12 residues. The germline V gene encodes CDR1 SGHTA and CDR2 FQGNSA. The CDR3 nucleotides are TGTGCCAGCAGCTCGACAGTATTCGGCCACACCTTC. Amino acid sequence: CASSSTVFGHTF.

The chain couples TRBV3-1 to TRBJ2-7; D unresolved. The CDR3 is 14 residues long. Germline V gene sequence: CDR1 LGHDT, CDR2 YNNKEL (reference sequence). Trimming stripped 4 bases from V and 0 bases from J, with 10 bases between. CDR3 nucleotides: TGTGCCAGCAGCCCAGATGACACCTCCTACGAGCAGTACTTC. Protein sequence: CASSPDDTSYEQYF.

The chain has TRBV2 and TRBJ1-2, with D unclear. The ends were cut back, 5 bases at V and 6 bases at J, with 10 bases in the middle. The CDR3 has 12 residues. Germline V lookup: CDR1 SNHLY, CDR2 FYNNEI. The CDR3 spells CASSLELNGYTF. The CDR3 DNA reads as TGTGCCAGCAGTCTTGAGCTTAATGGCTACACCTTC.

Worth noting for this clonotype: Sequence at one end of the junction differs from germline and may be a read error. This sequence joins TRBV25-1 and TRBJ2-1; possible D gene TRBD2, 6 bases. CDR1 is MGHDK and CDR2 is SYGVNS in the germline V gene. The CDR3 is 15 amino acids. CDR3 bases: TGTGCCTGCAGCGGACTGGGCGGGAAAGACAATGAGCAGTTCTTC. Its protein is CACSGLGGKDNEQFF.

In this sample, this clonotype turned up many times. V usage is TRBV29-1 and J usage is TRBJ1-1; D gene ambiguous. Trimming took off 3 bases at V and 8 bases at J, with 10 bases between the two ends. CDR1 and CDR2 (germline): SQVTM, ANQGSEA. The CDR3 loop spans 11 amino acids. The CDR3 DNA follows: TGCAGCGTTGAGATTATGACCGAAGCTTTCTTT. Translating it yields CSVEIMTEAFF.